The sequence of this T cell receptor beta chain was determined in a study of blood T cells in healthy people across ages. A second PCR, run for about 7 to 12 cycles, used a sample-barcoded 5' primer plus a J-beta primer mix. TCRdb processed the 5' RACE reads anew with MiXCR; each CDR3 protein has one entry. The sample lists about 1.8 million distinct CDR3 sequences; around 50% were seen once. With V trimmed by 8 bases and J by 6 bases, 13 bases remained unmatched. This CDR3 comprises 17 residues. Germline V gives CDR1 SNHLY, CDR2 FYNNEI. The TCR sequence derives from a woman aged 40 to 50 in good health. The rearrangement links TRBV2 to TRBJ2-5; 15 bases agree with TRBD2. The source material was blood. The CDR3 sequence is CASQTFRTSGGVKTQYF. In DNA form, the CDR3 reads TGTGCCAGCCAGACCTTTAGGACTAGCGGGGGGGTGAAGACCCAGTACTTC.